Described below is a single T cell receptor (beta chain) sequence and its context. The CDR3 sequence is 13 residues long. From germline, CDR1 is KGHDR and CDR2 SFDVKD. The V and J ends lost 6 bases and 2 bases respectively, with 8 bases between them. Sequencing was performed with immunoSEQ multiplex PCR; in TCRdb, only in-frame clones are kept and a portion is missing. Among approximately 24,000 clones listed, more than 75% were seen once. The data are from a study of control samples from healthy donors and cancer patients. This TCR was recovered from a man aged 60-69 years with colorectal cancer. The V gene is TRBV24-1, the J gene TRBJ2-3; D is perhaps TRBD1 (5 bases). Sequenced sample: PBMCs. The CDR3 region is CATSTGNTDTQYF. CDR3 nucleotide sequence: TGTGCCACCAGTACAGGAAACACAGATACGCAGTATTTT.